This note documents a single T cell receptor beta chain sequence. Antigen specificity is unknown. These data come from a study of cytomegalovirus exposure and HLA in healthy donors. Study findings and constraints: Cytomegalovirus-associated TCR beta chains were listed, numbering some 170. In the approximately 120 validation repertoires, a later analysis found that first-cohort TCR clusters tended to co-occur. The dataset shows that most TCR sequences were rare, while some public TCRs occurred in many donors. High sensitivity and specificity were reportedly achieved when the classifier diagnosed cytomegalovirus status.

Germline V gene data show CDR1 as MNHNY and CDR2 as SVGAGI (reference sequence). The V and J ends lost 7 bases and 2 bases respectively, with 17 bases between them. CDR3 size: 16 residues. Generated by immunoSEQ multiplex PCR, the TCRdb table keeps only in-frame clones and is missing some. The sample holds some 60,000 clones, approximately 96% seen once. The chain combines TRBV6-6 with TRBJ1-4, with TRBD1 as a possible D gene (5 bases). The source material was PBMCs. The clonotype was recovered from a man aged 18 to 29 in good health and CMV-seronegative. The CDR3, as DNA: TGTGCCAGCACTTGGGACTTCGGTTCGACTAATGAAAAACTGTTTTTT. Amino acids: CASTWDFGSTNEKLFF.